These 2 T cell receptor beta chains originate from one sample sequenced in a study of cytomegalovirus exposure and HLA in healthy donors. Clones were read by immunoSEQ multiplex PCR, and TCRdb kept only the in-frame ones, dropping some. Among 71,000 or so clones listed, approximately 93% were seen once. The sequenced material came from PBMCs. The receptors stem from a man aged 18 to 30 in good health and CMV-seropositive.

The chain carries TRBV10-3 and TRBJ2-2; 8 bases are a match to TRBD1. This CDR3 has 16 amino acids. Germline CDR1 reads ENHRY; CDR2 reads SYGVKD. V trimming: 6 bases; J trimming: 1 base; junction bases outside the gene matches: 7. The CDR3 spells CAIRDWTGMNTGELFF. The CDR3 coding sequence is TGTGCCATCAGGGACTGGACAGGGATGAACACCGGGGAGCTGTTTTTT.

This clone was seen once. The chain has TRBV5-1 and TRBJ2-3; TRBD2 matches at 8 bases. Trimming cost V 7 bases and J 3 bases; bases outside gene matches: 4. Germline V CDR1 and CDR2: SGHRS, YFSETQ. The CDR3 loop spans 13 amino acids. The DNA for the CDR3 is TGCGCCAGCGCCCGACTAGCGACAGATACGCAGTATTTT. Protein sequence: CASARLATDTQYF.